The TCR beta chain under discussion was sequenced for a study of shared clonotypes between healthy human individuals. Findings and limits, study-wide: Sampling was confined to blood; repertoires within tissues likely differ. Shared across a few donors were around 5% of the naive CD4 clonotypes.

CD4+ cell separation produced CD45RA+ naive and CD45RA-negative memory subsets. The data were produced by immunoSEQ multiplex PCR, yet TCRdb's version contains in-frame clones alone and is incomplete. The profile covers roughly 2.6 million clones, with more than 90% appearing a single time and 0.13% to 0.15% taken by the ten largest. With 2 bases clipped from V and 10 bases from J, the junction kept 9 bases outside the gene matches. Germline CDR1 reads SGHVS; CDR2 reads FQNEAQ. CDR3 length: 16 residues. Details on this clone: Antigen specificity is unknown.

This TCR was sampled from a man in his late teens or twenties in good health. The V call is TRBV7-8, the J call TRBJ1-6; 9 nucleotides match TRBD1. Sequences were obtained from naive CD4+ T cells sorted from blood. Subset given: CD45RA+ positively selected. The CDR3 region is CASSLTSGTGFSPLHF. CDR3 in DNA: TGTGCCAGCAGCTTAACCTCCGGGACAGGGTTCTCACCCCTCCACTTT.